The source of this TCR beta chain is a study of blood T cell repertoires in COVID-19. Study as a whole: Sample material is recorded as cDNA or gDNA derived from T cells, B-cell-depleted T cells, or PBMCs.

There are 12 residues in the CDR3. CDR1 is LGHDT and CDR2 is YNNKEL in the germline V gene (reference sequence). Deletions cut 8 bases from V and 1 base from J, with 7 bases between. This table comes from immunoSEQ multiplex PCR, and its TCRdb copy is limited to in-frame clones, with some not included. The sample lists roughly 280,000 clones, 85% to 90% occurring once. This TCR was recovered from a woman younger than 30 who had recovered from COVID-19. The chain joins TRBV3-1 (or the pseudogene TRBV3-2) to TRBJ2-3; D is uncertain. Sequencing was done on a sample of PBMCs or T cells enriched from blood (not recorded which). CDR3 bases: TGTGCCAGCGCGAGCGGCACAGATACGCAGTATTTT. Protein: CASASGTDTQYF.